This T cell receptor beta chain was profiled in a study of shared clonotypes between healthy human individuals. Study-wide results and limits: Naive subsets, compared against memory subsets, generally had larger estimated richness values. Rarefaction showed sorted-subset sequencing was incomplete despite large depth.

Investigators divided CD4+ cells into CD45RA+ naive and CD45RA-negative memory subsets. This CDR3 has 13 residues. Germline loops: CDR1 SGHTA, CDR2 FQGTGA. V was shortened by 6 bases and J by 5 bases, with 12 bases between the two germline ends. Clones were read by immunoSEQ multiplex PCR, and TCRdb kept only the in-frame ones, dropping some. There are a few million clones in the sample; approximately 95% occur only once, and about 0.41% lies in the top ten. As for this clone: The antigen is not known.

Specimen: naive CD4+ T cells from PBMCs. Subset noted: CD45RA+ positively selected. The chain employs TRBV7-3 and TRBJ2-3; unclear D gene. This clonotype was sampled from a man aged 18 to 29 in good health. Some clones in this sample may be carry-over from other donors' samples. In DNA, the CDR3 is TGTGCCAGCAGGAGAGATCCGAAAGATACGCAGTATTTT. It encodes CASRRDPKDTQYF.